Below are 13 T cell receptor beta chains sequenced from a single sample in a study of lymphopenia after photon versus proton radiotherapy. The method was immunoSEQ multiplex PCR; TCRdb's version includes in-frame clones alone and lacks a portion of them. The repertoire holds about 25,000 clones, with 87% as singletons. The material was peripheral blood, obtained from a patient treated with photon-based radiotherapy. Receptors were obtained from a man in his forties or fifties with gastric cancer.

The V gene is TRBV11-2, the J gene TRBJ2-2; D possibly matches TRBD1 or TRBD2 (6 bases each). The CDR3 totals 14 residues. Trimming cost V 7 bases and J 5 bases, with 14 bases left between them. Germline V gene sequence: CDR1 SGHAT, CDR2 FQNNGV. The CDR3 region has the DNA TGTGCCAGCAACAGAGGGGGGTGGACCGGGGAGCTGTTTTTT. It is translated as CASNRGGWTGELFF.

V gene TRBV11-2 combines with J gene TRBJ2-3, with no clear D. V was cut by 1 base and J by 1 base, with 9 bases left in between. The CDR3 sequence is 15 residues long. The germline V gene has CDR1 SGHAT and CDR2 FQNNGV. The CDR3 DNA reads as TGTGCCAGCAGCTTAGCTTTTAGTGGCACAGATACGCAGTATTTT. This translates into CASSLAFSGTDTQYF.

The chain recombines TRBV6-1 with TRBJ2-3, with a tentative D call TRBD2 (5 bases). This CDR3 has 13 residues. V was pared by 6 bases and J by 3 bases, with 10 bases between. The V gene's germline CDR1 is MNHNS and CDR2 SASEGT. The chain's CDR3 is CASRDWITDTQYF. In nucleotides, the CDR3 is TGTGCCAGCAGGGACTGGATAACAGATACGCAGTATTTT.

V and J are TRBV4-1 and TRBJ1-2, with D possibly matching TRBD1 (5 bases). CDR3 length equals 15 residues. Trimming took off 4 bases at V and 7 bases at J, with 19 bases between the two ends. CDR1 and CDR2 from the germline V gene are MGHRA and YSYEKL. CDR3 residues: CASSPEPGSVSGYTF. The DNA for the CDR3 is TGCGCCAGCAGCCCAGAACCAGGGTCTGTTTCTGGCTACACCTTC.

CDR3 residues: CASSQSRDSLAYEQYV. The CDR3 DNA sequence: TGCGCCAGCAGTCAATCAAGGGACAGTCTAGCCTACGAGCAGTACGTC. This sequence joins TRBV23-1 and TRBJ2-7; 7 bases match TRBD1. TRBV23-1 is known as an ORF, though its function is uncertain. V lost 0 bases and J lost 2; bases outside the gene matches: 7. The CDR3 covers 16 residues.

The CDR3 region is CASSSDRGGTQYF. In DNA form, the CDR3 reads TGTGCCAGCAGCTCCGACCGGGGAGGGACCCAGTACTTC. The V call is TRBV11-3, the J call TRBJ2-5; D may be TRBD2 (6 bases). Per germline, CDR1 SGHNT and CDR2 YENEEA. Trimming took 4 bases from V and 7 from J, leaving 13 bases between them. CDR3 size: 13 residues.

This clone was detected only a few times. This sequence joins TRBV5-1 and TRBJ2-5, with unresolved D. From germline, CDR1 is SGHRS and CDR2 YFSETQ. The CDR3 loop spans 9 amino acids. V was trimmed by 6 bases and J by 3 bases, leaving 0 bases between them. Here the CDR3 DNA reads TGCGCCAGCAAAGAGACCCAGTACTTC. Translated, it gives CASKETQYF.

The chain recombines TRBV28 with TRBJ2-7; the D gene is possibly TRBD2 (5 bases). This CDR3 spans 12 amino acids. Trimming left V 6 bases short and J 3 bases short, with 9 bases between. The germline gives CDR1 MDHEN, CDR2 SYDVKM. The CDR3 bases are TGTGCCAGCAGGACGGCGGGCTACGAGCAGTACTTC. As protein: CASRTAGYEQYF.

The rearrangement uses TRBV5-8 and TRBJ2-4; no clear D. Trimming stripped 1 base from V and 7 bases from J, with 6 bases between. Germline V CDR1 and CDR2: SGHTS, YDEGEE. The CDR3 sequence is 12 residues long. The CDR3 bases are TGTGCCAGCAGCTTGAGTGGGAACATTCAGTACTTC. This gives the protein CASSLSGNIQYF.

This chain joins TRBV2 and TRBJ2-2; D may correspond to TRBD1 or TRBD2 (5 bases each). The CDR3 loop spans 16 amino acids. Germline V gives CDR1 SNHLY, CDR2 FYNNEI. The germline V and J ends were trimmed by 2 bases and 2 bases, with 12 bases remaining between them. CDR3 amino acids: CASSEWGRINTGELFF. In DNA form, the CDR3 reads TGTGCCAGCAGTGAATGGGGGAGAATTAACACCGGGGAGCTGTTTTTT.

V and J are TRBV2 and TRBJ2-2, with a possible D match to TRBD1 (6 bases). Trimming cost V 8 bases and J 5 bases, with 15 bases left between them. The CDR3 extends over 14 amino acids. The V gene's germline CDR1 is SNHLY and CDR2 FYNNEI. CDR3 coding DNA: TGTGCCAGCCCCCGGGACATACGTACCGGGGAGCTGTTTTTT. The encoded protein is CASPRDIRTGELFF. The whole variable domain, remainder taken from reference TRBV2 and TRBJ2-2, is EPEVTQTPSHQVTQMGQEVILRCVPISNHLYFYWYRQILGQKVEFLVSFYNNEISEKSEIFDDQFSVERPDGSNFTLKIRSTKLEDSAMYFCASPRDIRTGELFFGEGSRLTVL.

The chain recombines TRBV9 with TRBJ2-1; D ambiguous. V was cut by 8 bases and J by 4 bases, with 19 bases left in between. Germline CDR1 reads SGDLS; CDR2 reads YYNGEE. The CDR3 totals 15 residues. DNA for the CDR3: TGTGCCAGTAGTGGGGAAGGGTCGATATACAATGAGCAGTTCTTC. It specifies CASSGEGSIYNEQFF.

The J gene is TRBJ2-3, the V gene TRBV7-2, with D perhaps assigned TRBD1 or TRBD2 (5 bases each). Germline V gene data show CDR1 as SGHTA and CDR2 as FQGNSA. Deletions cut 3 bases from V and 5 bases from J, with 12 bases between. CDR3 size: 14 residues. The CDR3 nucleotides read TGTGCCAGCAGCTTCGAGGGGTACGGAGATACGCAGTATTTT. This translates into CASSFEGYGDTQYF.